The 19 T cell receptor beta chains listed next were all sequenced from one sample in a study of blood T cell repertoires in COVID-19. TCRdb keeps only in-frame clones here, not all; method: immunoSEQ multiplex PCR. The table has 150,000 to 200,000 clones, around 89% seen once. The specimen was peripheral blood. The receptors were gathered from a human donor in a cohort sampled during active COVID-19.

The count of this clone is one. The chain joins TRBV21-1 to TRBJ2-1; the table's D call of TRBD2 was not tested on the DNA. TRBV21-1 is designated a pseudogene. The length of the CDR3 is 14 residues. CDR3 DNA: TGTGCCAGCAGCAACGAGAGCTCCTACAATGAGCAGTTCTTC. This codes for CASSNESSYNEQFF.

The sample holds a few counts of this clone. This chain joins TRBV9 and TRBJ1-6; no firm D call. This CDR3 comprises 15 residues. The V gene's germline CDR1 is SGDLS and CDR2 YYNGEE. V was trimmed by 0 bases and J by 7 bases, leaving 11 bases between them. The CDR3 protein is CASSVEVGPNSPLHF. The CDR3 nucleotides are TGTGCCAGCAGCGTAGAGGTGGGCCCAAATTCACCCCTCCACTTT.

The chain has TRBV12-3 or TRBV12-4 and TRBJ2-1; perhaps TRBD1 as D (5 bases). The CDR3 is 12 amino acids. Trimming removed 9 bases from V and 12 bases from J, with 18 bases in between. The CDR3 loop is CASNPQGRRQFF. The CDR3, as DNA: TGTGCCAGTAATCCCCAGGGCCGCAGGCAGTTCTTC.

The chain uses TRBV9 and TRBJ1-4, with 9 bases fitting TRBD1. The CDR3 totals 15 residues. J gave up 5 bases and V 0 bases, and 2 bases lay outside the gene matches. The germline V gene encodes CDR1 SGDLS and CDR2 YYNGEE. DNA of the CDR3: TGTGCCAGCAGCGTAGGACAGGGGGAGAATGAAAAACTGTTTTTT. Translated: CASSVGQGENEKLFF.

The chain combines TRBV4-3 with TRBJ2-7; a weak D match, TRBD1 (6 bases). Germline V gene lookup returns CDR1 LGHNA and CDR2 YSLEER. V was cut by 0 bases and J by 3 bases, with 12 bases left in between. CDR3 length: 15 amino acids. The CDR3 DNA is TGCGCCAGCAGCCAAGATAGGACAGCCATCTACGAGCAGTACTTC. Translating it yields CASSQDRTAIYEQYF.

J is TRBJ1-1 and V is TRBV30, with D possibly being TRBD1 (5 bases). The CDR3 is made up of 12 amino acids. Between the trimmed V and J ends, which lost 2 bases and 8 bases, there was a span of 12 bases. Germline lookup yields CDR1 GTSNPN and CDR2 SVGIG (reference sequence). DNA for the CDR3: TGTGCCTGGAGTATCGACAGAGCGGAAGCTTTCTTT. It yields the protein CAWSIDRAEAFF.

The rearrangement uses TRBV7-2 and TRBJ1-6; a weak D match, TRBD1 (5 bases). CDR1 and CDR2 from the germline V gene are SGHTA and FQGNSA. Trimming cost V 5 bases and J 5 bases, with 13 bases left between them. There are 15 residues in the CDR3. The CDR3 DNA reads TGTGCCAGCAGCGGAGGGACGCCCCATAATTCACCCCTCCACTTT. Its protein product is CASSGGTPHNSPLHF.

This rearrangement joins TRBV28 to TRBJ1-1; D gene uncertain. The germline V and J ends were trimmed by 2 bases and 1 base, with 5 bases remaining between them. Germline V CDR1 and CDR2: MDHEN, SYDVKM. This CDR3 spans 13 amino acids. The CDR3 sequence: CASSLTRNTEAFF. CDR3 sequence (DNA): TGTGCCAGCAGTTTAACGCGGAACACTGAAGCTTTCTTT.

The chain joins TRBV6-5 to TRBJ1-1, with D uncertain. The CDR3 contains 13 residues. Trimming shortened V by 7 bases and J by 1 base, and 10 bases separated the two germline ends. Germline CDR1 reads MNHEY; CDR2 reads SVGAGI. The CDR3 DNA follows: TGTGCCAGCACCACAACAGAGAACACTGAAGCTTTCTTT. Translating gives CASTTTENTEAFF.

J is TRBJ2-3 and V is TRBV4-1; 10 bases map to TRBD2. Losses at the gene ends were 0 bases for V and 4 bases for J; bases not matched to a gene: 7. Per germline, CDR1 MGHRA and CDR2 YSYEKL. There are 17 residues in the CDR3. The CDR3 DNA follows: TGCGCCAGCAGCCAAGAGGCTAGCGGGAGACTGGCAGATACGCAGTATTTT. Translation gives CASSQEASGRLADTQYF.

This clone was counted only a few times. The chain recombines TRBV29-1 with TRBJ2-2; 7 bases map to TRBD2. With 6 bases clipped from V and 0 bases from J, the junction kept 7 bases outside the gene matches. CDR3 size: 15 residues. Germline-derived CDR1 and CDR2 are SQVTM and ANQGSEA. The CDR3 DNA is TGCAGCGTCGCTAGCGGTACCGCGAACACCGGGGAGCTGTTTTTT. Encoded protein: CSVASGTANTGELFF.

This clone was seen a few times. This chain joins TRBV5-4 and TRBJ2-3, with D unclear. The ends were cut back, 4 bases at V and 1 base at J, with 16 bases in the middle. This CDR3 region has 16 residues. Germline CDR1 SGHNT, CDR2 YYREEE (reference sequence). The CDR3 reads CASSHDLAARTDTQYF. The DNA of the CDR3 is TGTGCCAGCAGCCACGACTTAGCAGCTCGCACAGATACGCAGTATTTT.

V usage is TRBV2 and J usage is TRBJ2-1; D is uncertain. Germline-derived CDR1 and CDR2 are SNHLY and FYNNEI. Trimming cost V 7 bases and J 7 bases, with 8 bases left between them. The CDR3 totals 11 residues. CDR3 sequence (DNA): TGTGCCAGCACAGGTGGGAATGAGCAGTTCTTC. Translating it yields CASTGGNEQFF.

This chain links TRBV6-6 with TRBJ2-7; the D is unclear. The V gene lost 0 bases and the J gene lost 2 bases, with 5 bases spanning the gap. The CDR3 has 13 residues. Germline CDR1 reads MNHNY; CDR2 reads SVGAGI (reference sequence). The CDR3 loop reads CASSYSNTYEQYF. The CDR3 DNA reads as TGTGCCAGCAGTTACTCAAACACCTACGAGCAGTACTTC.

This clone has just a few counts. The chain links TRBV5-5 to TRBJ1-1, with a possible D match to TRBD1 (5 bases). Trimming took off 1 base at V and 5 bases at J, with 12 bases between the two ends. Germline V gene data show CDR1 as SGHKS and CDR2 as YYEKEE (reference sequence). This CDR3 is 14 amino acids long. The chain's CDR3 is CASSLSGGKTEAFF. The CDR3 DNA sequence: TGTGCCAGCAGCTTGAGCGGGGGGAAAACTGAAGCTTTCTTT.

This clone turned up a few times. V and J are TRBV4-3 and TRBJ1-1, with no clear D. V lost 3 bases and J lost 6, with 11 bases in between. The length of the CDR3 is 13 residues. Per the germline V gene, CDR1 is LGHNA and CDR2 is YSLEER. CDR3: CASSHLTVAEAFF. CDR3 sequence (DNA): TGCGCCAGCAGCCACCTCACGGTTGCTGAAGCTTTCTTT.

V is TRBV27 and J is TRBJ1-4; D is perhaps TRBD1 (6 bases). Germline CDR1 reads MNHEY; CDR2 reads SMNVEV (reference sequence). This CDR3 is 17 amino acids long. The ends were cut back, 4 bases at V and 3 bases at J, with 18 bases in the middle. CDR3 DNA: TGTGCCAGCAGTTCTACGGGAGGGGGGCCAGCTAATGAAAAACTGTTTTTT. As protein: CASSSTGGGPANEKLFF.

This chain links TRBV9 with TRBJ2-3, with 7 bases that match TRBD1. Germline values: CDR1 SGDLS, CDR2 YYNGEE. The CDR3 consists of 17 residues. With 0 bases clipped from V and 0 bases from J, the junction kept 7 bases outside the gene matches. CDR3: CASSVGKGATSTDTQYF. The CDR3 region has the DNA TGTGCCAGCAGCGTAGGAAAGGGGGCTACTAGCACAGATACGCAGTATTTT. Combining the CDR3 with reference TRBV9 and TRBJ2-3 gives the whole variable domain DSGVTQTPKHLITATGQRVTLRCSPRSGDLSVYWYQQSLDQGLQFLIQYYNGEERAKGNILERFSAQQFPDLHSELNLSSLELGDSALYFCASSVGKGATSTDTQYFGPGTRLTVL.

The V call is TRBV19, the J call TRBJ1-1; 7 nucleotides agree with TRBD1. From germline, CDR1 is LNHDA and CDR2 SQIVND (reference sequence). The CDR3 sequence is 16 residues long. V trimming: 4 bases; J trimming: 1 base; junction bases outside the gene matches: 9. The CDR3 DNA sequence: TGTGCCAGTAGTACTACAGGGGCCCCTGGGAACACTGAAGCTTTCTTT. Its protein is CASSTTGAPGNTEAFF.